The 14 T cell receptor beta chains below all came from one sample that was sequenced in a study of CD8+CD57+ T cells in acquired aplastic anemia. Template material for TCR beta VDJ and CDR3 profiling consisted of genomic DNA. TCRdb reprocessed the reads with MiXCR, giving one entry per CDR3 protein. The data show some 180,000 distinct CDR3 sequences, with around 50% seen just once and 10% to 15% held by the top ten. It was patients with CD8+CD57+ cell expansion by flow cytometry who were chosen for sequencing. Material for sequencing was sorted CD4+, CD8+, or CD8+CD57+ T cells (not recorded which) from PBMCs. The origin of the receptors is a human donor with aplastic anemia.

Only one count was recorded for this clonotype. The V call is TRBV12-3 or TRBV12-4, the J call TRBJ1-6; D unclear. V lost 5 bases and J 6 bases, leaving 8 bases between the germline ends. The CDR3 contains 13 residues. The CDR3 protein is CASSLGSNSPLHF. In DNA, the CDR3 is TGTGCCAGCAGTCTAGGGTCTAATTCACCCCTCCACTTT.

This clonotype was picked up a small number of times. The rearrangement uses TRBV2 and TRBJ1-5; D is perhaps TRBD1 (6 bases). This CDR3 spans 16 amino acids. Germline values: CDR1 SNHLY, CDR2 FYNNEI. V was clipped by 4 bases and J by 2 bases, with 15 bases between them. The CDR3 region has the DNA TGTGCCAGCAGTGGTAGTGGGGGCAGACGCAATCAGCCCCAGCATTTT. This translates into CASSGSGGRRNQPQHF.

This chain uses TRBV20-1 with TRBJ2-1; no clear D gene. The CDR3 contains 14 residues. Trimming shortened V by 3 bases and J by 0 bases, and 9 bases separated the two germline ends. The germline CDR1 and CDR2 sequences are DFQATT and SNEGSKA (reference sequence). In DNA, the CDR3 is TGCAGTGCTAGTCGCGGAAGCTCCTACAATGAGCAGTTCTTC. As protein: CSASRGSSYNEQFF.

This rearrangement joins TRBV7-6 to TRBJ2-5; the D is unclear. The V and J ends lost 1 base and 2 bases respectively, with 11 bases between them. The CDR3 extends over 15 amino acids. The germline gives CDR1 SGHVS, CDR2 FNYEAQ. In nucleotides, the CDR3 is TGTGCCAGCAGCTTAGACTCGGACGTACAAGAGACCCAGTACTTC. Protein: CASSLDSDVQETQYF.

This rearrangement joins TRBV7-9 to TRBJ2-5; possibly TRBD1 for D (5 bases). Trimming removed 4 bases at V and 3 bases at J, with 9 bases between. The CDR3 extends over 13 amino acids. The germline V gene has CDR1 SEHNR and CDR2 FQNEAQ (reference sequence). DNA for the CDR3: TGTGCCAGCAGCTCTGGGGCAGAAGAGACCCAGTACTTC. Its protein is CASSSGAEETQYF. The variable domain in full, with the rest retrieved from reference TRBV7-9 and TRBJ2-5, is DTGVSQNPRHKITKRGQNVTFRCDPISEHNRLYWYRQTLGQGPEFLTYFQNEAQLEKSRLLSDRFSAERPKGSFSTLEIQRTEQGDSAMYLCASSSGAEETQYFGPGTRLLVL.

This chain links TRBV10-2 with TRBJ1-5; 8 bases fit TRBD1. V was clipped by 5 bases and J by 6 bases; unmatched bases: 9. Germline CDR1 is WSHSY and CDR2 is SAAADI. The CDR3 spans 15 residues. The CDR3 region has the DNA TGCGCCAGCAGTCTAGGACAGGGTCGGGGTCAGCCCCAGCATTTT. It is translated as CASSLGQGRGQPQHF.

The CDR3 DNA reads as TGTGCCACCAGCAACCCCACAGGGCCCGAGCAGTTCTTC. It encodes CATSNPTGPEQFF. V gene TRBV15 combines with J gene TRBJ2-1; a weak D match, TRBD1 (6 bases). CDR1 is LNHNV, CDR2 YYDKDF, per germline (reference sequence). The CDR3 totals 13 residues. V dropped 4 bases and J dropped 10 bases, with 14 bases sitting between them. Complete variable domain (other parts from reference TRBV15 and TRBJ2-1): DAMVIQNPRYQVTQFGKPVTLSCSQTLNHNVMYWYQQKSSQAPKLLFHYYDKDFNNEADTPDNFQSRRPNTSFCFLDIRSPGLGDTAMYLCATSNPTGPEQFFGPGTRLTVL.

This sequence joins TRBV18 and TRBJ2-7, with 9 bases identical to TRBD1. The germline V gene has CDR1 KGHSH and CDR2 LQKENI. V lost 7 bases to trimming and J lost 2 bases; unmatched junction nucleotides: 12. The CDR3 is 16 residues long. CDR3 region: CASLLRDRDPTYEQYF. In nucleotides, the CDR3 is TGTGCCAGCTTGCTCCGGGACAGGGACCCTACCTACGAGCAGTACTTC.

This clonotype was seen a handful of times. This chain uses TRBV7-6 with TRBJ2-7; D gene unclear. V dropped 5 bases and J dropped 5 bases, with 7 bases sitting between them. Germline CDR1 SGHVS, CDR2 FNYEAQ. The CDR3 consists of 11 residues. DNA of the CDR3: TGTGCCAGCAGCCAATATGACGAGCAGTACTTC. Its protein is CASSQYDEQYF. The full variable domain, in which reference TRBV7-6 and TRBJ2-7 provide the parts outside the CDR3, is GAGVSQSPRYKVTKRGQDVALRCDPISGHVSLYWYRQALGQGPEFLTYFNYEAQQDKSGLPNDRFSAERPEGSISTLTIQRTEQRDSAMYRCASSQYDEQYFGPGTRLTVT.

This clonotype was picked up many times. The V call is TRBV5-1, the J call TRBJ2-7; the D gene could be TRBD1 or TRBD2 (6 bases each). Germline V gene lookup returns CDR1 SGHRS and CDR2 YFSETQ. Trimming took 1 base from V and 6 from J, leaving 14 bases between them. CDR3 size: 14 residues. The chain's CDR3 is CASSLRGEEREQYF. CDR3 coding DNA: TGCGCCAGCAGCTTGAGGGGGGAGGAGCGCGAGCAGTACTTC.

This chain links TRBV19 with TRBJ2-5; D possibly corresponds to TRBD2 (5 bases). The germline V gene has CDR1 LNHDA and CDR2 SQIVND (reference sequence). The CDR3 extends over 12 amino acids. Trimming stripped 3 bases from V and 9 bases from J, with 11 bases between. The CDR3 reads CASSIQDGAQYF. The CDR3 bases are TGTGCCAGTAGTATCCAAGACGGGGCCCAGTACTTC. The whole variable domain, filled in from reference TRBV19 and TRBJ2-5, reads DGGITQSPKYLFRKEGQNVTLSCEQNLNHDAMYWYRQDPGQGLRLIYYSQIVNDFQKGDIAEGYSVSREKKESFPLTVTSAQKNPTAFYLCASSIQDGAQYFGPGTRLLVL.

Turning to this clonotype: The conserved phenylalanine or tryptophan is not found at the CDR3 terminus, so this likely reflects a read error. The limits of the CDR3 on the DNA are not certain, so only TCRdb's listed CDR3 is given. This chain joins TRBV2 and TRBJ2-7; no check of the table's D call, TRBD2, against the DNA was made. CDR1 is SNHLY and CDR2 is FYNNEI in the germline V gene. The CDR3 extends over 8 residues, inclusive of both ends. The CDR3 sequence is CASRGGLA.

This clonotype was seen a few times. The chain joins TRBV7-2 to TRBJ1-2, with D unresolved. The V end lost 5 bases, the J end lost 4 bases, and 11 bases lay between the germline ends. The CDR3 has 13 amino acids. Per the germline V gene, CDR1 is SGHTA and CDR2 is FQGNSA. The CDR3 region is CASSPPLSYGYTF. In DNA, the CDR3 is TGTGCCAGCAGCCCCCCCCTGAGCTATGGCTACACCTTC.

In this sample, this clonotype turned up many times. The J gene is TRBJ1-1, the V gene TRBV20-1; D possibly corresponds to TRBD1 (5 bases). The CDR3 spans 15 residues. Germline V gene lookup returns CDR1 DFQATT and CDR2 SNEGSKA (reference sequence). V lost 7 bases and J lost 4, with 22 bases in between. CDR3 DNA sequence: TGCAGTGGCGGGCAGGGCGGGCGGAGTGCCACTGAAGCTTTCTTT. Translated, it gives CSGGQGGRSATEAFF.